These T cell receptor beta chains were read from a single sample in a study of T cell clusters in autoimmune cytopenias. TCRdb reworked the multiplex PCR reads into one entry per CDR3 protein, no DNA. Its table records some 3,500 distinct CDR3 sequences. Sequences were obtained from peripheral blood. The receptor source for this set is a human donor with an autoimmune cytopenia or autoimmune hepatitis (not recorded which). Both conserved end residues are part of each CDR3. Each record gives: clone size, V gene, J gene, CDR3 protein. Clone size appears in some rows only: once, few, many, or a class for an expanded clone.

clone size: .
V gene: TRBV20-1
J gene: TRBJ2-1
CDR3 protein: CSAPAYNEQFF

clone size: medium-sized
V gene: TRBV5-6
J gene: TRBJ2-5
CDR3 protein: CASSNQLRAFGAQYF

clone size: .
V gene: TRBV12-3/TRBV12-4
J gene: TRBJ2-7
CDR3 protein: CASSLGQGLWEQYF

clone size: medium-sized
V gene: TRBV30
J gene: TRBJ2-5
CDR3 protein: CAWSVLIGTQYF

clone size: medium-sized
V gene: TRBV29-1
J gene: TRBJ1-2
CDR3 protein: CSVESGTYLDGYTF

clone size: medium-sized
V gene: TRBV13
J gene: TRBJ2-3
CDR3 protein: CASSLAGGGADTQYF

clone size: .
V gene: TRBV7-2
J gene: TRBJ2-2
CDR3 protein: CASSLRRVPGELFF

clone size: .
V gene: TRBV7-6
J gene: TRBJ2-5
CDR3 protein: CASSLARQPQETQYF

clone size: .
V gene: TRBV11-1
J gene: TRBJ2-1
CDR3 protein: CASSRTTGPYEQYF

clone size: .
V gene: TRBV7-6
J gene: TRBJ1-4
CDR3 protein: CASSLDLNEKLFF

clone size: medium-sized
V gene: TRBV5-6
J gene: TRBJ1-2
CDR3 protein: CASSRPKSGYTF

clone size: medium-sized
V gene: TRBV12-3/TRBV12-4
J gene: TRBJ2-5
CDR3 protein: CASSFQGGETQYF

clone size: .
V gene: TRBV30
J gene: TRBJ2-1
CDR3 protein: CASSLAQTVVEQFF

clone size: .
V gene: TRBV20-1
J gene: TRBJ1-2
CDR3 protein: CSAPPRDTYGYTF

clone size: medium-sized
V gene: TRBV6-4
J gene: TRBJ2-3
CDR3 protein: CASSDSAGGSTDTQYF

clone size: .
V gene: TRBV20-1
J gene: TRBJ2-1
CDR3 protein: CSAIQGSTYNEQFF

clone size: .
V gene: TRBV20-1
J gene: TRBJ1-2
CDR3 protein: CSASSINYGYTF

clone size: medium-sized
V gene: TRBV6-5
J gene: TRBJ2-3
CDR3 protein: CASRRAGRSGTDTQYF

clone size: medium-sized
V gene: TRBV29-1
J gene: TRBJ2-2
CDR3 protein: CSVVWGNTGELFF

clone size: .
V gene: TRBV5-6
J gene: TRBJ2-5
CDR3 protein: CASSLPRNQETQYF

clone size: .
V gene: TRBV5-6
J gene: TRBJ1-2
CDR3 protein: CASSQDRNYGYTF

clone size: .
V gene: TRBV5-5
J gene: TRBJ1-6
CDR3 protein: CASTLPGGSPLHF

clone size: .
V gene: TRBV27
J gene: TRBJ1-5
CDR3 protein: CASSFDGTSNQPQHF

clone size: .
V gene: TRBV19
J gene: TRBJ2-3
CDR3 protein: CASSHFSRVTSPGDTQYF

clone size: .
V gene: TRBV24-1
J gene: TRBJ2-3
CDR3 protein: CATSFSGGADMDTQYF

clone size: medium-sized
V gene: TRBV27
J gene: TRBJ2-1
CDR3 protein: CASSPGTTYNEQFF

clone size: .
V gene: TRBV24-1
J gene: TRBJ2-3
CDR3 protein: CATSDSTEPGTQYF

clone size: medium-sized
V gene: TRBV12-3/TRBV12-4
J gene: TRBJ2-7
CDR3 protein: CASSSDLLYEQYF

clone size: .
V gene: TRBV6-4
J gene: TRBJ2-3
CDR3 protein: CASSVLPASGFSTDTQYF

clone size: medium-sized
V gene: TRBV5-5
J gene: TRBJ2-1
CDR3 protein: CASSVGFEQFF

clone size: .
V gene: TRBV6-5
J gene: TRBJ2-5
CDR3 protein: CASSGQGFRETQYF

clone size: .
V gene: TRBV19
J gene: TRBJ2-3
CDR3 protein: CASTLDRVADTQYF